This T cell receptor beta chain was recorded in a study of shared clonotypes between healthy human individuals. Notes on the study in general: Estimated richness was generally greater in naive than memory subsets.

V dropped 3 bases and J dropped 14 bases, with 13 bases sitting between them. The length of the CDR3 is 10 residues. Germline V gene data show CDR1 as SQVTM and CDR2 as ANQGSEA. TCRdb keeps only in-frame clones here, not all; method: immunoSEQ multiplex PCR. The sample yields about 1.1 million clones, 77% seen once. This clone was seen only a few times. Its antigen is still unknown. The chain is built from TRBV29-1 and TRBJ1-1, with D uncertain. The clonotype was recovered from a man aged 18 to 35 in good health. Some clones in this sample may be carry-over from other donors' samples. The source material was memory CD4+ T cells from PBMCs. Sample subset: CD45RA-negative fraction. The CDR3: CSVDRVGYFF. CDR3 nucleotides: TGCAGCGTTGACCGGGTGGGGTACTTCTTT.